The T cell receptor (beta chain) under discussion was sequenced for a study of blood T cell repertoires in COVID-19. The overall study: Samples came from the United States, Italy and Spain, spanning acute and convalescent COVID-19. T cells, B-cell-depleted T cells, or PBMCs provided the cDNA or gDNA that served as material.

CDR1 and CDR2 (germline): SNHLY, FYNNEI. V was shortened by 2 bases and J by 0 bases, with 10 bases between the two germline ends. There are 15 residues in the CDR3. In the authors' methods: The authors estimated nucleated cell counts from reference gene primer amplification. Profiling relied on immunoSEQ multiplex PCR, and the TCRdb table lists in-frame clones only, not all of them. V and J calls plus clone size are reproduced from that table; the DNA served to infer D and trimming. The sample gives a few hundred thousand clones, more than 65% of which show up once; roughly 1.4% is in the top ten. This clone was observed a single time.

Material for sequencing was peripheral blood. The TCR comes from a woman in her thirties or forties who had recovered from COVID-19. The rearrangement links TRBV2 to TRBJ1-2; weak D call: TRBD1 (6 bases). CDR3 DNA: TGTGCCAGCAGTGAACGACGGACAGCTAACTATGGCTACACCTTC. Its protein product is CASSERRTANYGYTF.